This TCR beta chain came from a study of blood T cell repertoires in COVID-19. The overall study: Samples of COVID-19 (acute and convalescent) were obtained from the United States, Italy and Spain. Sample material is recorded as cDNA or gDNA derived from T cells, B-cell-depleted T cells, or PBMCs.

As handled by the study authors: Nucleated cell number was recorded as an estimate derived from reference gene primer amplification. Here immunoSEQ multiplex PCR was the method, and the copy in TCRdb shows in-frame clones only, minus some. V, J and clone size reflect that table, while D and trimming were determined from the DNA. The sample holds 130,000 to 150,000 clones, roughly 89% seen once. This CDR3 is 15 amino acids long. CDR1 SGHRS and CDR2 YFSETQ come from the germline V gene. Germline trimming cut 3 bases from V and 5 bases from J; bases unmatched to any gene: 6. The clonotype comes from a human donor in a cohort sampled during active COVID-19. The rearrangement uses TRBV5-1 and TRBJ2-3; 10 bases map to TRBD1. The specimen was peripheral blood. CDR3: CASSSRDRGRDTQYF. DNA of the CDR3: TGCGCCAGCAGCTCCCGGGACAGGGGAAGAGATACGCAGTATTTT.